This TCR beta chain was documented in a study of blood T cell repertoires in COVID-19. The overall study: The United States, Italy and Spain were the sources of the acute and convalescent COVID-19 samples. PBMCs, B-cell-depleted T cells, or T cells provided the cDNA or gDNA that made up the material.

Enrolled during active infection, Seattle patients were then followed longitudinally. TCRdb keeps only in-frame clones here, not all; method: immunoSEQ multiplex PCR. Among around 280,000 clones listed, around 92% were seen once. Material for sequencing was peripheral blood. The origin of this receptor is a woman aged 25 to 39 with COVID-19, enrolled during active disease.

Written as DNA, the CDR3 is TGTGCCAGCAGCCTGGGGCTCACAGGGGTCGAAAAACTGTTTTTT. This codes for CASSLGLTGVEKLFF. The genes are TRBV12-1 and TRBJ1-4; no DNA check was done on the table's D call, TRBD1. TRBV12-1 is a pseudogene. This CDR3 contains 15 residues.